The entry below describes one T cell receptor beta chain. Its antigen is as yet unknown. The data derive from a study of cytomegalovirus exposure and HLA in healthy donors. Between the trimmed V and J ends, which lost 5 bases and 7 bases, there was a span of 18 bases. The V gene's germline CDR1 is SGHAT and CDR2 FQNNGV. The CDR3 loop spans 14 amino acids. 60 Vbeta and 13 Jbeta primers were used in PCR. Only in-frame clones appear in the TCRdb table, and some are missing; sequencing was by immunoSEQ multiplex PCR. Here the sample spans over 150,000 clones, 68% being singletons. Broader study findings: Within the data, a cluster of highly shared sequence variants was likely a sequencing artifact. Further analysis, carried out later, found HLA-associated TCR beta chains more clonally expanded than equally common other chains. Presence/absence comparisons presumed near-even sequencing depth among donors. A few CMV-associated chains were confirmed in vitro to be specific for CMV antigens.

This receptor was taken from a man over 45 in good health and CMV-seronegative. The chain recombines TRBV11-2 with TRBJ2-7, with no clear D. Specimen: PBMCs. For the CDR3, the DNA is TGTGCCAGCAGCACCAGCCCAGGTTGGGCAGAGCAGTACTTC. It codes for CASSTSPGWAEQYF. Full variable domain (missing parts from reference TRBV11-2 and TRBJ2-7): EAGVAQSPRYKIIEKRQSVAFWCNPISGHATLYWYQQILGQGPKLLIQFQNNGVVDDSQLPKDRFSAERLKGVDSTLKIQPAKLEDSAVYLCASSTSPGWAEQYFGPGTRLTVT.